These T cell receptor beta chains were read from a single sample in a study of blood T cell repertoires in COVID-19. Here immunoSEQ multiplex PCR was the method, and the copy in TCRdb shows in-frame clones only, minus some. This table holds some 250,000 clones, about 86% found once. The sequenced sample was PBMCs or T cells enriched from blood (not recorded which). The receptors were gathered from a woman in her forties with acute COVID-19. Both conserved end residues are part of each CDR3. The order of the fields is D gene, clone size, V gene, J gene, CDR3 DNA, CDR3 protein. A D gene is named only where the DNA matches it firmly. Rows may omit the clone size; those that give it use once, few, many or a size class.

>TRBD1|.|TRBV11-3|TRBJ2-5
TGTGCCAGCAGCTCGGGGACAGTCCAAGAGACCCAGTACTTC
CASSSGTVQETQYF
>.|.|TRBV10-1|TRBJ1-6
TGCGCCAGCCCCCGACCGAGGAGCTCCTATAATTCACCCCTCCACTTT
CASPRPRSSYNSPLHF
>TRBD2|.|TRBV29-1|TRBJ2-1
TGCAGCGTTGAAGCTACCGGCGGGGGTACCTACAATGAGCAGTTCTTC
CSVEATGGGTYNEQFF
>.|once|TRBV2|TRBJ1-3
TGTGCCAGCAGTGTCTACCCCGGGGCTGGAAACACCATATATTTT
CASSVYPGAGNTIYF
>.|.|TRBV5-6|TRBJ1-1
TGTGCCAGCATACTTCTCGGGATCACGGGTGGGAACACTGAAGCTTTCTTT
CASILLGITGGNTEAFF
>TRBD1|once|TRBV5-4|TRBJ2-5
TGTGCCAGCAGCAGAAACAGGGGGCAAGAGACCCAGTACTTC
CASSRNRGQETQYF
>TRBD2|.|TRBV3-1/TRBV3-2|TRBJ2-7
TGTGCCAGCAGCCAAGGACTAGCGGGAGAATACGAGCAGTACTTC
CASSQGLAGEYEQYF
>TRBD2|.|TRBV14|TRBJ2-1
TGTGCCAGCAGCCTAGCGGGAGCTGGGGGCAATGAGCAGTTCTTC
CASSLAGAGGNEQFF
>TRBD2|.|TRBV7-9|TRBJ2-7
TGTGCCAGCAGCCCACAAATAGCGGGAGCTTACGAGCAGTACTTC
CASSPQIAGAYEQYF
>TRBD2|few|TRBV7-9|TRBJ2-1
TGTGCCAGCAGCCCAGGGAGCGGGAGGGCTAATGAGCAGTTCTTC
CASSPGSGRANEQFF
>TRBD2|.|TRBV7-9|TRBJ2-3
TGTGCCAGCAGCTTAGGGGCTAGCGGGGCGAGCACAGATACGCAGTATTTT
CASSLGASGASTDTQYF
>.|few|TRBV9|TRBJ2-1
TGTGCCAGCAGCGTAGTTGTGAGCTCCTACAATGAGCAGTTCTTC
CASSVVVSSYNEQFF
>TRBD2|once|TRBV13|TRBJ2-1
TGTGCCAGCAGCTCAAGACTAGCGGGGAGCTCCTACAATGAGCAGTTCTTC
CASSSRLAGSSYNEQFF
>.|.|TRBV3-1/TRBV3-2|TRBJ1-4
TGTGCCAGCAGTCTTCCAACTAATGAAAAACTGTTTTTT
CASSLPTNEKLFF
>TRBD1|.|TRBV5-8|TRBJ2-4
TGTGCCAGCAGCTTGGTAGTGGGGACAGCCGCCAAAAACATTCAGTACTTC
CASSLVVGTAAKNIQYF
>.|.|TRBV3-1/TRBV3-2|TRBJ1-5
TGTGCCAGCAGCACAGGGCGCAATCAGCCCCAGCATTTT
CASSTGRNQPQHF
>.|.|TRBV24-1|TRBJ1-2
TGTGCCACCAGTGATTTGAGACAGAACTATGGCTACACCTTC
CATSDLRQNYGYTF
>.|.|TRBV28|TRBJ2-5
TGTGCCAGCAGCACCACCAACGAGGGGGGGATCCAAGAGACCCAGTACTTC
CASSTTNEGGIQETQYF
>TRBD1|.|TRBV3-1/TRBV3-2|TRBJ2-7
TGTGCCAGCAGCCAAACTCCGGACAGGGACGCCTACGAGCAGTACTTC
CASSQTPDRDAYEQYF
>.|.|TRBV24-1|TRBJ2-7
TGTGCCACCAGTGACCTCGACAGCTACGAGCAGTACTTC
CATSDLDSYEQYF
>TRBD1|.|TRBV28|TRBJ1-1
TGTGCCAGCAGTAAAAACAGGGGGTCGAACACTGAAGCTTTCTTT
CASSKNRGSNTEAFF
>.|.|TRBV19|TRBJ2-7
TGTGCCAGTAGTTTCGGCAGGGGTTACGAGCAGTACTTC
CASSFGRGYEQYF
>TRBD2|.|TRBV5-3|TRBJ2-1
TGTGCCAGAAGCCCTACGTACGGTAGCGGGATACAGTTGAATGAGCAGTTCTTC
CARSPTYGSGIQLNEQFF
>TRBD1|.|TRBV15|TRBJ2-7
TGTGCCACCAGCAGAGATCATCAGGGGGCGAACGAGCAGTACTTC
CATSRDHQGANEQYF
>TRBD2|.|TRBV5-1|TRBJ2-1
TGCGCCAGCAGCTTCGGACTAGCGGCCCACAATGAGCAGTTCTTC
CASSFGLAAHNEQFF
>.|.|TRBV27|TRBJ1-1
TGTGCCAGCAGTTTGACTCGAGGGTCTGTGGCGAACACTGAAGCTTTCTTT
CASSLTRGSVANTEAFF
>TRBD1|.|TRBV5-1|TRBJ2-1
TGCGCCAGCAGCCCGGGACAGGGGCACAATGAGCAGTTCTTC
CASSPGQGHNEQFF
>.|.|TRBV5-4|TRBJ2-7
TGTGCCAGCAGCCGGGGTTTGACTACTGGGTCCGAGCAGTACTTC
CASSRGLTTGSEQYF
>TRBD2|.|TRBV5-1|TRBJ2-5
TGCGCCAGCAGCCTTAGCGGGAGGTCCCCAGAGACCCAGTACTTC
CASSLSGRSPETQYF
>TRBD2|.|TRBV11-2|TRBJ2-3
TGTGCCAGCAGCCTACCTAGCGGGAGGGCAGATACGCAGTATTTT
CASSLPSGRADTQYF
>.|.|TRBV28|TRBJ1-1
TGTGCCAGCAGGGGTAGGATCTGGCCCCTTGAGGCGGTCGGCACTGAAGCTTTCTTT
CASRGRIWPLEAVGTEAFF
>.|.|TRBV28|TRBJ1-2
TGTGCCAGCAGCCCCCCCGGGACACTATTGAACTATGGCTACACCTTC
CASSPPGTLLNYGYTF
>TRBD2|.|TRBV6-5|TRBJ2-7
TGTGCCGCATTGACTAGCGGGACCGACGAGCAGTACTTC
CAALTSGTDEQYF
>TRBD1|.|TRBV15|TRBJ1-2
TGTGCCACCAGCGGCGGGACAGGCCAGAGTCGGGACGGCTACACCTTC
CATSGGTGQSRDGYTF
>TRBD2|.|TRBV18|TRBJ2-7
TGTGCCAGCTCACAAGGGACTAGCGAAACCTACGAGCAGTACTTC
CASSQGTSETYEQYF
>TRBD2|.|TRBV15|TRBJ2-3
TGTGCCACCCGGACTAGGCGCACAGATACGCAGTATTTT
CATRTRRTDTQYF
>.|few|TRBV7-9|TRBJ2-5
TGTGCCAGCAGCTCCTCCGGGTCTTCAGAGACCCAGTACTTC
CASSSSGSSETQYF